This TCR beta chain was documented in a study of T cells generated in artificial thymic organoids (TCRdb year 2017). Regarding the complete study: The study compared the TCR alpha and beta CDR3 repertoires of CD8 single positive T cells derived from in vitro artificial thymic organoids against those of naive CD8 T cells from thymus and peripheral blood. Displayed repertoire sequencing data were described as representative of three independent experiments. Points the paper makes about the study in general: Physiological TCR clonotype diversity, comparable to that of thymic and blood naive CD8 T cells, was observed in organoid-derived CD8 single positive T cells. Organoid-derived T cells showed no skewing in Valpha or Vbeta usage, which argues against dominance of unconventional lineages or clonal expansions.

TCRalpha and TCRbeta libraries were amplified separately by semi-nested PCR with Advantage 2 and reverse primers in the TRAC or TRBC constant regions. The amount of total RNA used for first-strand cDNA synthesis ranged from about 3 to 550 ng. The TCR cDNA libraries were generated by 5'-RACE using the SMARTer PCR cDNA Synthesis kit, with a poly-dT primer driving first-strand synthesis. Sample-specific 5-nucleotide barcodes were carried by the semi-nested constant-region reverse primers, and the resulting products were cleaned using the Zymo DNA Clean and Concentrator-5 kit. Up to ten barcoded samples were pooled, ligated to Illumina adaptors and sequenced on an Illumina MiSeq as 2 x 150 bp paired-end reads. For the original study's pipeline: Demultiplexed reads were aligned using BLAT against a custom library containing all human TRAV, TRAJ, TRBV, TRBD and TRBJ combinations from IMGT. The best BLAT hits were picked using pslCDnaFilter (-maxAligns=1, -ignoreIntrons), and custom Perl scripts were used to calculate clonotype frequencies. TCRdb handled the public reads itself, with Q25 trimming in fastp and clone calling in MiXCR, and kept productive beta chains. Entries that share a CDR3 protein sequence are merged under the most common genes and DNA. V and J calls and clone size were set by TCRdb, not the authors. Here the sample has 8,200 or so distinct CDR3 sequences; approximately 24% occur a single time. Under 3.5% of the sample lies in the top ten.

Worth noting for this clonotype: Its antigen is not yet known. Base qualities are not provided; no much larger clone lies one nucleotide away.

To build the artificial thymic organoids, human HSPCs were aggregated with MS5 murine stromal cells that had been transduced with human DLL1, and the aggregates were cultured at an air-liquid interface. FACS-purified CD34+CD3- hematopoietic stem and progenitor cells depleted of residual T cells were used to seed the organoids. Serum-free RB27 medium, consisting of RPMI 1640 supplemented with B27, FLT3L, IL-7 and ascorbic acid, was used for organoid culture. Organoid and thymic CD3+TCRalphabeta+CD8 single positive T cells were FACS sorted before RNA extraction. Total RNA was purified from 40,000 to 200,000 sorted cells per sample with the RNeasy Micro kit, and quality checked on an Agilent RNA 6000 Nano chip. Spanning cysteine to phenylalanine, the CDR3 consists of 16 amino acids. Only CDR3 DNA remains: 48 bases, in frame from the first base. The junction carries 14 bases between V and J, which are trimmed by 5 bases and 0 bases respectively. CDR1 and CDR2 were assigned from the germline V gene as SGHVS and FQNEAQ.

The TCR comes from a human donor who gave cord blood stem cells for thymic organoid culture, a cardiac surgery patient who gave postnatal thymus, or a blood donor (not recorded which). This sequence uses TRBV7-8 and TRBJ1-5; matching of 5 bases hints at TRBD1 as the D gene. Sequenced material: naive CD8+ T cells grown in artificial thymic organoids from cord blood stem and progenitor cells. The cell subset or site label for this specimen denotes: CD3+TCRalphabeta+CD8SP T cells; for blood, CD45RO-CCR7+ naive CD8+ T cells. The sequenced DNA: TGTGCCAGCAGCCTAAACCCGACAGCTAGCAATCAGCCCCAGCATTTT. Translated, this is CASSLNPTASNQPQHF.